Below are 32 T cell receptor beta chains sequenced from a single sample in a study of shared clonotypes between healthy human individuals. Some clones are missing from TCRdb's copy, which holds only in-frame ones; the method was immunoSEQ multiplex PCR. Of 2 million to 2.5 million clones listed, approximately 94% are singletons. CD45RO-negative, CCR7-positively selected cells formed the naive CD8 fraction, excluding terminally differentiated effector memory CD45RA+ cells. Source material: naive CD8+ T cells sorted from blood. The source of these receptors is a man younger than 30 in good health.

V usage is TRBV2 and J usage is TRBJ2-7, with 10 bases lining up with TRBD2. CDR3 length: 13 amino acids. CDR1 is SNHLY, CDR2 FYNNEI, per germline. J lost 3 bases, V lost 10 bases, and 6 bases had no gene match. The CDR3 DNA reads TGTGCCACAGGGACTAGCGATAACTACGAGCAGTACTTC. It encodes CATGTSDNYEQYF.

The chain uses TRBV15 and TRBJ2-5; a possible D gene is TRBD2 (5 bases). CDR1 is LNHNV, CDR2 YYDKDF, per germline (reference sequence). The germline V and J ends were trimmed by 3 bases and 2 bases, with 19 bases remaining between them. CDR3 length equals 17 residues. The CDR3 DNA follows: TGTGCCACCAGCAGGGGGTCGTACCGAGAGGGTCAAGAGACCCAGTACTTC. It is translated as CATSRGSYREGQETQYF.

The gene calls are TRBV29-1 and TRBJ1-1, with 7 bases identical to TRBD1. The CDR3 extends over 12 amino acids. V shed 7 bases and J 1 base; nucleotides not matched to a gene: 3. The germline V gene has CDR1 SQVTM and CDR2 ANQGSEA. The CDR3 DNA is TGCAGCGGACAGGGTGAGAACACTGAAGCTTTCTTT. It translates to CSGQGENTEAFF.

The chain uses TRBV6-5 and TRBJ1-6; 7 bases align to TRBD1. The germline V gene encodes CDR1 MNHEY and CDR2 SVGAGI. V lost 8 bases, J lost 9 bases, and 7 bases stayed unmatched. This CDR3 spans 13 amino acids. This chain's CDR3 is CASLQGPGSPLHF. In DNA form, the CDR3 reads TGTGCCAGCTTACAGGGGCCTGGTTCACCCCTCCACTTT.

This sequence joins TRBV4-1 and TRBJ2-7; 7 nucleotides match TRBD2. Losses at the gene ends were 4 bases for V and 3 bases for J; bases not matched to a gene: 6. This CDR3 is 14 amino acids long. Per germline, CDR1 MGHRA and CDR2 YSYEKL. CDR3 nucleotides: TGCGCCAGCAGCCCCATAGGGACTATCTACGAGCAGTACTTC. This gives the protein CASSPIGTIYEQYF.

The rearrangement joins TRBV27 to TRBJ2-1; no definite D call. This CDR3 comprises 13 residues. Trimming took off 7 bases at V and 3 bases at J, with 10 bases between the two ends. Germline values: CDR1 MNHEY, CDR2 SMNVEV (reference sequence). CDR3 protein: CASTASNYNEQFF. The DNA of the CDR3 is TGTGCCAGCACCGCCTCCAACTACAATGAGCAGTTCTTC.

In DNA form, the CDR3 reads TGTGCCAGCAGTGGGCTAGCGGGGGCAGATACGCAGTATTTT. This codes for CASSGLAGADTQYF. V gene TRBV27 combines with J gene TRBJ2-3; 10 bases are a match to TRBD2. This CDR3 comprises 14 residues. Germline V gives CDR1 MNHEY, CDR2 SMNVEV (reference sequence). V trimming: 5 bases; J trimming: 4 bases; junction bases outside the gene matches: 3.

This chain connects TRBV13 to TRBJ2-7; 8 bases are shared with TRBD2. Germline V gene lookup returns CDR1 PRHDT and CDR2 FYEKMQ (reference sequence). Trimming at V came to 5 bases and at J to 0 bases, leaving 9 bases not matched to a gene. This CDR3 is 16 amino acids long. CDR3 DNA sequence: TGTGCCAGCAGCGGGGGGGCCGGGACTAGCTCCTACGAGCAGTACTTC. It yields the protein CASSGGAGTSSYEQYF.

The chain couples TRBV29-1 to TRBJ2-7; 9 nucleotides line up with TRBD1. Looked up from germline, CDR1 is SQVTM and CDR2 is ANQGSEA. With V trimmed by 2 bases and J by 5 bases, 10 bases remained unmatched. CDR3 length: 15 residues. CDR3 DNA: TGCAGCGTTGAAATGTCACAGGGGGCGATGGACGAGCAGTACTTC. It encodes CSVEMSQGAMDEQYF.

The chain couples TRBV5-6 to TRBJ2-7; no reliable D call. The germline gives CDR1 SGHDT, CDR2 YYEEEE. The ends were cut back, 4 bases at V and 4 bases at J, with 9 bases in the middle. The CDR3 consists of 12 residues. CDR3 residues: CASSVDPYEQYF. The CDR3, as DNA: TGTGCCAGCAGCGTGGATCCATACGAGCAGTACTTC.

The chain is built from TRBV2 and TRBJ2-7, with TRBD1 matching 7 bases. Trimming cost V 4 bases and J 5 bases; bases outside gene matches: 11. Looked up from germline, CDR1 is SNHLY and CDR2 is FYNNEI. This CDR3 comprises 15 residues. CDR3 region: CASSAPGTASDEQYF. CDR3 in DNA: TGTGCCAGCAGTGCCCCCGGGACAGCTTCCGACGAGCAGTACTTC. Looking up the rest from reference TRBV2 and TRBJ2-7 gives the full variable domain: EPEVTQTPSHQVTQMGQEVILRCVPISNHLYFYWYRQILGQKVEFLVSFYNNEISEKSEIFDDQFSVERPDGSNFTLKIRSTKLEDSAMYFCASSAPGTASDEQYFGPGTRLTVT.

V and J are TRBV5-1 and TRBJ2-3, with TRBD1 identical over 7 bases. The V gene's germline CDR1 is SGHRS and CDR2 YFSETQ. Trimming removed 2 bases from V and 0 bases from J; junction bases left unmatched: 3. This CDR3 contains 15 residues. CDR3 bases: TGCGCCAGCAGCTTCGGGACAGTTAGCACAGATACGCAGTATTTT. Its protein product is CASSFGTVSTDTQYF. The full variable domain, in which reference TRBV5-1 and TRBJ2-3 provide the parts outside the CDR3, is KAGVTQTPRYLIKTRGQQVTLSCSPISGHRSVSWYQQTPGQGLQFLFEYFSETQRNKGNFPGRFSGRQFSNSRSEMNVSTLELGDSALYLCASSFGTVSTDTQYFGPGTRLTVL.

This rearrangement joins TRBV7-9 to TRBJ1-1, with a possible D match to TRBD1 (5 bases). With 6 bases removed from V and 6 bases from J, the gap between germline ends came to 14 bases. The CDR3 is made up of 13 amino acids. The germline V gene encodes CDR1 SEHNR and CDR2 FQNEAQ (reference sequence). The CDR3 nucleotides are TGTGCCAGCAGAGGAAACGGGGGGTCTGAAGCTTTCTTT. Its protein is CASRGNGGSEAFF.

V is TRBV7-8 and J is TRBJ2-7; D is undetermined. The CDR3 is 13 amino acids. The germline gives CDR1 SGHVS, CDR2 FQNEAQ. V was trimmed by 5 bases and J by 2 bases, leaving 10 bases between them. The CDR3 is CASSPAGTYEQYF. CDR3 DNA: TGTGCCAGCAGCCCGGCTGGAACCTACGAGCAGTACTTC.

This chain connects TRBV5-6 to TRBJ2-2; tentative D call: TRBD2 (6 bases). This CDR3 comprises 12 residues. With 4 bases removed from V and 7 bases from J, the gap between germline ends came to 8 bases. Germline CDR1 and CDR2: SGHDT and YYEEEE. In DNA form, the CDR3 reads TGTGCCAGCAGCCCGGGGGACGGGGAGCTGTTTTTT. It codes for CASSPGDGELFF.

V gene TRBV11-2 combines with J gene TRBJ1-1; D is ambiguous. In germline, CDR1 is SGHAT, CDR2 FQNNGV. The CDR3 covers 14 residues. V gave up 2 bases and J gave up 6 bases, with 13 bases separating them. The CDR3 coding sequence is TGTGCCAGCAGCTTACCCGGGTGGGTACCTGAAGCTTTCTTT. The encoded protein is CASSLPGWVPEAFF.

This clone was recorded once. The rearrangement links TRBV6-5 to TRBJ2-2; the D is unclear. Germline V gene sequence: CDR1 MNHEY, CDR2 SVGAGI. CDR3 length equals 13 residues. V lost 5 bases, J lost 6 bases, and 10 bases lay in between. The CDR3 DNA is TGTGCCAGCAGTCCCATTGGGGCCGGGGAGCTGTTTTTT. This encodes CASSPIGAGELFF.

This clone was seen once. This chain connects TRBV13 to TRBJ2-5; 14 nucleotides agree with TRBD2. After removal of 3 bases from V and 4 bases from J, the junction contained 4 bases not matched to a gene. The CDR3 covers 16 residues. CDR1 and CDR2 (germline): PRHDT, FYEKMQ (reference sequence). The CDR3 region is CASSLGLAGDGETQYF. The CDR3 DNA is TGTGCCAGCAGCTTGGGACTAGCGGGAGATGGAGAGACCCAGTACTTC.

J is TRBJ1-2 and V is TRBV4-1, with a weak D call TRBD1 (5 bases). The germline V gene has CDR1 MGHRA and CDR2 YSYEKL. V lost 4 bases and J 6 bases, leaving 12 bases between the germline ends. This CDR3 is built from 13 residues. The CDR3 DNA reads TGCGCCAGCAGCCCGAGACTGGGGGATGGCTACACCTTC. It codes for CASSPRLGDGYTF.

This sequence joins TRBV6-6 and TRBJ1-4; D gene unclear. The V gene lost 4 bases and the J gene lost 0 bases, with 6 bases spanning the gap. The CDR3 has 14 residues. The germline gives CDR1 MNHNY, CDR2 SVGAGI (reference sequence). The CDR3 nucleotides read TGTGCCAGCAGTTGGACTTCAACTAATGAAAAACTGTTTTTT. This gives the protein CASSWTSTNEKLFF.

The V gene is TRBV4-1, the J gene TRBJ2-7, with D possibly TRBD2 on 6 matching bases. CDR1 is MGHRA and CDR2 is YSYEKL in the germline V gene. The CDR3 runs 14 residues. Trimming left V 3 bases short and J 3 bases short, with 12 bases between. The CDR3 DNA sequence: TGCGCCAGCAGCCAGGGAGGCGGCTTCTACGAGCAGTACTTC. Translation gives CASSQGGGFYEQYF.

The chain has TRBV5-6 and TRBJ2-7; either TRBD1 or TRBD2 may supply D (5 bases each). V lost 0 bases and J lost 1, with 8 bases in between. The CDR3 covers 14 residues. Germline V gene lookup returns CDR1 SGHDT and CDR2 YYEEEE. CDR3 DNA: TGTGCCAGCAGCTTGGGGGACGCATCCTACGAGCAGTACTTC. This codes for CASSLGDASYEQYF.

This CDR3 is CASSWQGAEAFF. The CDR3 DNA follows: TGTGCCAGCAGCTGGCAGGGCGCTGAAGCTTTCTTT. V is TRBV5-6 and J is TRBJ1-1; D may be TRBD1 (5 bases). From germline, CDR1 is SGHDT and CDR2 YYEEEE. Trimming took 3 bases from V and 6 from J, leaving 9 bases between them. This CDR3 is 12 amino acids long.

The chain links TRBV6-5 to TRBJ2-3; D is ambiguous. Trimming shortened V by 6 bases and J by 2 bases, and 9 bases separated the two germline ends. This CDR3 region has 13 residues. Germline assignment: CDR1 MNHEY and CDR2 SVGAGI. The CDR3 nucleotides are TGTGCCAGCAGCCAGGACGCCACAGATACGCAGTATTTT. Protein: CASSQDATDTQYF.

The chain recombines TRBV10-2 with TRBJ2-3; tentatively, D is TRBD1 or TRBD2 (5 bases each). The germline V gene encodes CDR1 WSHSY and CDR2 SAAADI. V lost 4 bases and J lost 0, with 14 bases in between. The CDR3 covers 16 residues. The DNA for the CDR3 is TGCGCCAGCAGTGGCCGAGGGGAAGCTAGCACAGATACGCAGTATTTT. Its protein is CASSGRGEASTDTQYF.

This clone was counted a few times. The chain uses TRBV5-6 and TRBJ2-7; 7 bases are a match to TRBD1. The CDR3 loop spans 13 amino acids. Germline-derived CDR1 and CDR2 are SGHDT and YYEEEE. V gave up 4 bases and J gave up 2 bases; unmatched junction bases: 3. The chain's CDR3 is CASSQGTAYEQYF. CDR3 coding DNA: TGTGCCAGCAGCCAAGGGACAGCCTACGAGCAGTACTTC.

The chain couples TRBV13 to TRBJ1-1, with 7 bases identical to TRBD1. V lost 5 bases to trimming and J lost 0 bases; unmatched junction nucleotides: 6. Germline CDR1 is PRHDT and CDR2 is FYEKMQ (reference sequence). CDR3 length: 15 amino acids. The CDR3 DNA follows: TGTGCCAGCAGCGGAGGGGGCATCTTGAACACTGAAGCTTTCTTT. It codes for CASSGGGILNTEAFF.

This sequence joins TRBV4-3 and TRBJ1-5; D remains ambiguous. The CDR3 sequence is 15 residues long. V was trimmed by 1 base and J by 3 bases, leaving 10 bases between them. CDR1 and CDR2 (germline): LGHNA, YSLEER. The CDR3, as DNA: TGCGCCAGCAGCCAAGTTATAGGAACCAATCAGCCCCAGCATTTT. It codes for CASSQVIGTNQPQHF.

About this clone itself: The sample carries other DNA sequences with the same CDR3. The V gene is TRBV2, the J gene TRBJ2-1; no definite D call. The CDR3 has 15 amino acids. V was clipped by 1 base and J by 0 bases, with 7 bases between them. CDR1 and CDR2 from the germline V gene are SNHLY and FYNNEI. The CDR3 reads CASSEGRSSYNEQFF. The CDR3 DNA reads TGTGCCAGCAGTGAAGGTCGGAGCTCCTACAATGAGCAGTTCTTC.

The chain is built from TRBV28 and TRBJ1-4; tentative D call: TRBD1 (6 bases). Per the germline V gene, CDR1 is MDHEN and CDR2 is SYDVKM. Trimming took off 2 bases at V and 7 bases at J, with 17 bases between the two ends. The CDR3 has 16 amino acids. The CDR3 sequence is CASSLTDRLLIEKLFF. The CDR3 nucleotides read TGTGCCAGCAGTTTAACAGACAGGCTCTTAATTGAAAAACTGTTTTTT.

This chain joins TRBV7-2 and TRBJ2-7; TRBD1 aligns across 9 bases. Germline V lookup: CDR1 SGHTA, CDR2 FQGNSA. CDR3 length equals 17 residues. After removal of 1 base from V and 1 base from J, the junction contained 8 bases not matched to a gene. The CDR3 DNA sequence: TGTGCCAGCAGCTTAGGGCCCGGGACAGGGCCTTCCTACGAGCAGTACTTC. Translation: CASSLGPGTGPSYEQYF.

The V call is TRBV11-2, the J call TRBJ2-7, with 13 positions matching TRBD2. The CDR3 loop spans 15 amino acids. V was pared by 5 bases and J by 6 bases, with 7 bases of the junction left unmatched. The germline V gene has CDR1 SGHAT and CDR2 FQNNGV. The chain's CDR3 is CASSLLTSGRSEQYF. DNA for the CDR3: TGTGCCAGCAGCCTGCTGACTAGCGGGAGGAGCGAGCAGTACTTC.